This TCR beta chain was documented in a study of blood T cell repertoires in COVID-19 (dated by TCRdb to about 2020). Study-wide context: Collaborator samples came from the United States, Italy and Spain and covered acute and convalescent phases of COVID-19. The prospective study material was composed of cDNA or gDNA derived from T cells, B-cell-depleted T cells, or PBMCs. Subjects who had been exposed to COVID-19, were actively infected with it, or had recovered from it provided the deeply sampled blood TCRbeta repertoires that made up the dataset. The repertoires were made available in a free public database intended to serve as a resource for research on the immune response to SARS-CoV-2. The samples were drawn from the first 160 participants of the ongoing ImmuneRACE study and from 1,254 subjects provided by 6 global collaborators. The sample metadata nearly always contained a de-identified subject ID, COVID-19 status, age in years and sex. Where available, HLA class I and class II types were obtained from metadata supplied by the sample provider rather than from assay-based typing.

Study-wide conclusions, independent of this receptor: The amount of clinical and demographic metadata varied by source and participant and was provided uncurated.

As for this clone: Its cognate antigen has yet to be identified. No clone much larger than this one lies a single base away; base qualities are absent.

TCRbeta CDR3 regions were amplified from genomic DNA by means of the immunoSEQ Assay, a bias-controlled multiplex PCR. Regarding the original processing steps: The number of nucleated cells in each sample was estimated from the amplification of reference gene primers within the assay. To quantify the absolute abundance of each unique TCRbeta CDR3 rearrangement, sequence reads were collapsed and filtered. For each sample, productive Simpson clonality was calculated as the square root of Simpson's diversity index across productive rearrangements. The table comes from immuneACCESS by way of TCRdb, which keeps in-frame sequences with V and J called. Part of the clones is missing from these tables; in studies checked, under half for an unresolved V gene and the rest for unknown reasons. V, J and clone size were drawn from that table, and D and trimming were deduced from the DNA. The sample data list fewer than 500,000 clones, and just over 85% of these were observed just once. The biggest ten clones account for under 1.5% of the sample.

Looking up the germline V gene (reference sequence) yields CDR1 MNHEY and CDR2 SMNVEV. Trimming takes 2 bases from V and 6 bases from J, and the germline ends sit 17 bases apart. Its CDR3 holds 16 amino acids, cysteine through phenylalanine. Only the CDR3 region is kept as DNA, spanning 48 bases read in frame from base 1. Collaborating institutions collected whole blood in K2EDTA tubes following their own protocols. Collaborator samples were shipped for TCRbeta analysis as frozen whole blood, isolated PBMCs, or DNA extracted from either sample type. The TCR comes from a woman aged 25 to 39 with active or convalescent COVID-19. In this chain, TRBV27 is recombined with TRBJ2-1, with TRBD1 perhaps the D gene, on 6 matching bases. What was sequenced was peripheral blood. The base sequence is TGTGCCAGCAGTTTAATACCAGGGGTTTTAGTCAATGAGCAGTTCTTC. This encodes CASSLIPGVLVNEQFF.